The 18 T cell receptor beta chains in this list originate from one sample, sequenced in a study of T cells in Graves' hyperthyroidism and ophthalmopathy. TCR beta CDR3 region amplification was performed from RNA transcripts. The TCR CDR3 was amplified in a first-round RT-PCR using the HTBI primer set. A single record per CDR3 protein comes from TCRdb applying MiXCR to the multiplex PCR reads. The sample lists 550,000 to 850,000 distinct CDR3 sequences, about 17% occurring once. The specimen sequenced was blood. The receptors come from a woman between 50 and 59 years old with Graves' hyperthyroidism that later progressed to Graves' ophthalmopathy.

This clonotype was seen only once. One junction end does not reproduce the germline sequence, and a read error may be involved. V and J are TRBV4-1 and TRBJ1-2; 7 nucleotides align to TRBD1. The CDR3 is made up of 14 amino acids. Germline loops: CDR1 MGHRA, CDR2 YSYEKL. CDR3 sequence (DNA): TGCGCCAACAGCCAAGGGCCTGGGGACAGCGGCTACACCTTC. Its protein is CANSQGPGDSGYTF.

This clonotype has a handful of counts. The chain joins TRBV3-1 to TRBJ1-6; D is uncertain. The ends were cut back, 0 bases at V and 0 bases at J, with 12 bases in the middle. The V gene's germline CDR1 is LGHDT and CDR2 YNNKEL (reference sequence). The CDR3 has 18 residues. CDR3 sequence: CASSQDHSSSSYNSPLHF. CDR3 nucleotides: TGTGCCAGCAGCCAAGATCACTCCTCGAGCTCCTATAATTCACCCCTCCACTTT. The full variable domain, with the rest looked up from reference TRBV3-1 and TRBJ1-6, is DTAVSQTPKYLVTQMGNDKSIKCEQNLGHDTMYWYKQDSKKFLKIMFSYNNKELIINETVPNRFSPKSPDKAHLNLHINSLELGDSAVYFCASSQDHSSSSYNSPLHFGNGTRLTVT.

The chain combines TRBV27 with TRBJ1-1; 11 bases match TRBD1. V shed 5 bases, J shed 4 bases, and the junction held 6 bases outside the gene matches. Looked up from germline, CDR1 is MNHEY and CDR2 is SMNVEV (reference sequence). This CDR3 is 15 amino acids long. CDR3 loop: CASSQDRGLRTEAFF. The CDR3 DNA sequence: TGTGCCAGCAGTCAGGACAGGGGGCTGCGCACTGAAGCTTTCTTT.

Ten or more counts support this clonotype. The rearrangement joins TRBV20-1 to TRBJ2-6, with 7 bases aligning to TRBD1. The CDR3 loop spans 16 amino acids. Germline values: CDR1 DFQATT, CDR2 SNEGSKA (reference sequence). V gave up 5 bases and J gave up 0 bases; unmatched junction bases: 7. The DNA of the CDR3 is TGCAGTGCTTCGGACAGGTCCAGCTCTGGGGCCAACGTCCTGACTTTC. Amino acid sequence: CSASDRSSSGANVLTF.

This clonotype was seen a few times. The rearrangement links TRBV5-1 to TRBJ2-3; TRBD2 might be the D (5 bases). The CDR3 loop spans 16 amino acids. Germline V gene sequence: CDR1 SGHRS, CDR2 YFSETQ. V gave up 0 bases and J gave up 6 bases, with 17 bases separating them. The CDR3 spells CASSLGGASTSDTQYF. The CDR3 region has the DNA TGCGCCAGCAGCTTGGGGGGTGCTAGCACTTCGGATACGCAGTATTTT.

This clonotype has ten or more counts. The genes are TRBV20-1 and TRBJ1-1; no definite D call. This CDR3 is built from 10 residues. V lost 4 bases, J lost 11 bases, and 11 bases lay in between. Germline values: CDR1 DFQATT, CDR2 SNEGSKA (reference sequence). CDR3 nucleotide sequence: TGCAGTGCTACTTCGAGGCGGGCTTTCTTT. Encoded protein: CSATSRRAFF.

This clonotype was picked up many times. The V and J genes are TRBV20-1 and TRBJ2-7; D possibly matches TRBD1 or TRBD2 (5 bases each). V was pared by 2 bases and J by 0 bases, with 14 bases between. The length of the CDR3 is 15 residues. Germline CDR1 is DFQATT and CDR2 is SNEGSKA (reference sequence). The CDR3: CSARSRDRRSYEQYF. In DNA form, the CDR3 reads TGCAGTGCTAGATCCCGGGACCGACGCTCCTACGAGCAGTACTTC.

The V and J genes are TRBV5-1 and TRBJ2-7; D may be TRBD2 (5 bases). CDR1 is SGHRS and CDR2 is YFSETQ in the germline V gene. The CDR3 runs to 14 residues. Trimming took off 4 bases at V and 0 bases at J, with 11 bases between the two ends. This CDR3 reads CASSPRRNSYEQYF. CDR3 DNA sequence: TGCGCCAGCAGCCCGAGGAGGAACTCCTACGAGCAGTACTTC. The full variable domain, in which reference TRBV5-1 and TRBJ2-7 provide the parts outside the CDR3, is KAGVTQTPRYLIKTRGQQVTLSCSPISGHRSVSWYQQTPGQGLQFLFEYFSETQRNKGNFPGRFSGRQFSNSRSEMNVSTLELGDSALYLCASSPRRNSYEQYFGPGTRLTVT.

The chain links TRBV19 to TRBJ2-3; D is uncertain. V was pared by 6 bases and J by 5 bases, with 6 bases between. The CDR3 runs to 11 residues. CDR1 and CDR2 from the germline V gene are LNHDA and SQIVND (reference sequence). CDR3 protein: CASRFLDTQYF. As DNA, the CDR3 is TGTGCCAGTAGGTTCTTAGATACGCAGTATTTT.

The chain has TRBV15 and TRBJ2-7; D possibly corresponds to TRBD1 (5 bases). This CDR3 is 15 amino acids long. Germline V gives CDR1 LNHNV, CDR2 YYDKDF (reference sequence). The V end was cut by 0 bases, the J end by 4 bases, with 13 bases between. The CDR3 protein is CATSRDLAGSYEQYF. In DNA, the CDR3 is TGTGCCACCAGCAGAGATCTCGCAGGGTCGTACGAGCAGTACTTC.

Turning to this clonotype: One junction end does not reproduce the germline sequence, and a read error may be involved. V gene TRBV27 combines with J gene TRBJ1-6; D is undetermined. CDR3 length: 18 amino acids. Germline lookup yields CDR1 MNHEY and CDR2 SMNVEV (reference sequence). The CDR3 spells CASSLSRAPSFYNSALHF. CDR3 coding DNA: TGTGCCAGCAGTTTAAGCCGCGCCCCCTCTTTCTATAATTCAGCCCTCCACTTT.

This clonotype was counted between two and nine times. The gene calls are TRBV5-1 and TRBJ2-5; 10 nucleotides align to TRBD2. The CDR3 is 18 amino acids. V was pared by 2 bases and J by 1 base, with 11 bases of the junction left unmatched. CDR1 SGHRS and CDR2 YFSETQ come from the germline V gene. The CDR3 reads CASSFGLAGARRQETQYF. As DNA, the CDR3 is TGCGCCAGCAGCTTTGGCCTAGCGGGGGCCCGGCGCCAAGAGACCCAGTACTTC.

This clonotype showed up just a few times. V gene TRBV2 combines with J gene TRBJ1-2; a possible D gene is TRBD1 (5 bases). The CDR3 has 13 amino acids. V was shortened by 8 bases and J by 0 bases, with 10 bases between the two germline ends. Per germline, CDR1 SNHLY and CDR2 FYNNEI. CDR3: CASCVTANYGYTF. The CDR3 DNA sequence: TGTGCCAGCTGTGTGACAGCTAACTATGGCTACACCTTC.

The chain has TRBV20-1 and TRBJ2-1; no definite D call. Trimming stripped 1 base from V and 7 bases from J, with 14 bases between. The CDR3 totals 14 residues. Germline lookup yields CDR1 DFQATT and CDR2 SNEGSKA (reference sequence). DNA for the CDR3: TGCAGTGCTAGAGTCGAATGGTCCTTAAATGAGCAGTTCTTC. It is translated as CSARVEWSLNEQFF.

The V and J genes are TRBV19 and TRBJ2-2, with 10 bases that match TRBD1. Per germline, CDR1 LNHDA and CDR2 SQIVND (reference sequence). The V segment lost 6 bases and the J segment 5 bases; nucleotides outside the gene matches: 3. This CDR3 has 14 amino acids. CDR3 sequence (DNA): TGTGCCAGTAGCGGGACAGGGGAAACCGGGGAGCTGTTTTTT. As protein: CASSGTGETGELFF. The full variable domain, in which reference TRBV19 and TRBJ2-2 provide the parts outside the CDR3, is DGGITQSPKYLFRKEGQNVTLSCEQNLNHDAMYWYRQDPGQGLRLIYYSQIVNDFQKGDIAEGYSVSREKKESFPLTVTSAQKNPTAFYLCASSGTGETGELFFGEGSRLTVL.

V is TRBV5-6 and J is TRBJ2-1; 9 positions agree with TRBD1. Germline V gives CDR1 SGHDT, CDR2 YYEEEE. This CDR3 is built from 16 residues. V trimming: 2 bases; J trimming: 9 bases; junction bases outside the gene matches: 12. CDR3 residues: CASSFPGTGLDGEQFF. DNA for the CDR3: TGTGCCAGCAGCTTTCCCGGGACAGGGCTAGATGGTGAGCAGTTCTTC.

V is TRBV24-1 and J is TRBJ2-5, with no clear D. This CDR3 has 12 residues. Germline CDR1 reads KGHDR; CDR2 reads SFDVKD. Between the trimmed V and J ends, which lost 0 bases and 5 bases, there was a span of 3 bases. CDR3: CATSDLDETQYF. The CDR3, as DNA: TGTGCCACCAGTGATTTGGATGAGACCCAGTACTTC.

This chain uses TRBV12-3 or TRBV12-4 with TRBJ2-7, with D perhaps matching TRBD2 (6 bases). The CDR3 spans 14 residues. Between the trimmed V and J ends, which lost 7 bases and 7 bases, there was a span of 20 bases. The CDR3 region has the DNA TGTGCCAGCACCCGAGGGACTCCTCTGGGAGAGCAGTACTTC. Translated, it gives CASTRGTPLGEQYF.